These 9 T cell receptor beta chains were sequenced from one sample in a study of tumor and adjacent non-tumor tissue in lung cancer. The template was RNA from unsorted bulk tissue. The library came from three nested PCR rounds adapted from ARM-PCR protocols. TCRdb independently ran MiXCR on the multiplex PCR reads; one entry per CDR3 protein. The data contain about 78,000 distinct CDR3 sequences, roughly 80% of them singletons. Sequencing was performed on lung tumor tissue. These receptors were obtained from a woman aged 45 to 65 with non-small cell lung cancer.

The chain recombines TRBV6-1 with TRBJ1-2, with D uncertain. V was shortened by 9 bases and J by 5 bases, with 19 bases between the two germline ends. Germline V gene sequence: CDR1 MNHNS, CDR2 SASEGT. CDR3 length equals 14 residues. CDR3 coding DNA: TGTGCCAGTAACAAAAGATCACAACTTTATGGCTACACCTTC. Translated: CASNKRSQLYGYTF.

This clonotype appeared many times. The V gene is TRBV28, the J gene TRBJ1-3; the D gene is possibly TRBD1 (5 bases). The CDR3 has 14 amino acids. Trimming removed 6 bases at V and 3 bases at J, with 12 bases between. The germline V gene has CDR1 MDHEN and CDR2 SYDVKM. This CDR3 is CASSQVGGGNTIYF. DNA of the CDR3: TGTGCCAGCAGCCAAGTTGGGGGTGGAAACACCATATATTTT.

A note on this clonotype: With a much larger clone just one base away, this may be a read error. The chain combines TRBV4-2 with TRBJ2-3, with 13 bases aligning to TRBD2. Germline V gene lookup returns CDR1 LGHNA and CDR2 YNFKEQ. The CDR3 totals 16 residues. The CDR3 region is CANSQAGLAGSDTQYF. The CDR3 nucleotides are TGTGCCAACAGCCAAGCGGGACTAGCGGGATCAGATACGCAGTATTTT.

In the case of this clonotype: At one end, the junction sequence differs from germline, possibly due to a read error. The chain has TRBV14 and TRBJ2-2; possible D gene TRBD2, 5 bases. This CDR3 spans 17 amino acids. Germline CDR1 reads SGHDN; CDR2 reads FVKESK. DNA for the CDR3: TGTGCCAGCAGCCAAGATCGCGGCAGCCAAAACATCGGGAAGCTGTTTTTT. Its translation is CASSQDRGSQNIGKLFF.

The CDR3 nucleotides are TGCAGCTCAAGGGGGCCAACGCTAAATACGCAGTATTTT. This translates into CSSRGPTLNTQYF. The chain uses TRBV29-1 and TRBJ2-3; 7 bases map to TRBD1. The germline gives CDR1 SQVTM, CDR2 ANQGSEA. V lost 8 bases, J lost 7 bases, and 12 bases stayed unmatched. This CDR3 has 13 residues.

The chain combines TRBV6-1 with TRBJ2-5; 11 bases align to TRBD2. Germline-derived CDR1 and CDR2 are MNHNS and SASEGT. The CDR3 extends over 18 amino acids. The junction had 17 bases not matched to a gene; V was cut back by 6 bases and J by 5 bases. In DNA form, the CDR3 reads TGTGCCAGCAGCGGGTCCGTCCCGGGACTAGCGGTTTCGGAGACCCAGTACTTC. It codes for CASSGSVPGLAVSETQYF.

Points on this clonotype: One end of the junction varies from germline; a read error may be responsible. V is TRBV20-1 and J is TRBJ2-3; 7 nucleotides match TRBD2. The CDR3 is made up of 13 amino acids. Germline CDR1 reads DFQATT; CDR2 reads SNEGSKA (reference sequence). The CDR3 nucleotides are TGCAGTGCGCGAAGCGGGGTAGTAAATACGCAGTTTTTC. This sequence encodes CSARSGVVNTQFF.

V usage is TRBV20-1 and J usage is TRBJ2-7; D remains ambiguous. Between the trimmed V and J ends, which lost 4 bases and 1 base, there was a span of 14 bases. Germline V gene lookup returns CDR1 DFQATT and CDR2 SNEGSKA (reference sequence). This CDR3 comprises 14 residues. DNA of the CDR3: TGCAGTGCTAAATCAGAGGCGGTTTCCTACGAGCAGTACTTC. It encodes CSAKSEAVSYEQYF.

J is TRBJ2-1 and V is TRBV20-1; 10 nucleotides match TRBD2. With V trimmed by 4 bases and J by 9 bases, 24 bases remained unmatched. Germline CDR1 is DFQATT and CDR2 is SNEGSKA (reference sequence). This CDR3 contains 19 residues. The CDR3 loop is CSATWDSASGSVSRSEQFF. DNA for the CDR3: TGCAGTGCTACATGGGACTCGGCTAGCGGGAGCGTGTCTCGCAGTGAGCAGTTCTTC.